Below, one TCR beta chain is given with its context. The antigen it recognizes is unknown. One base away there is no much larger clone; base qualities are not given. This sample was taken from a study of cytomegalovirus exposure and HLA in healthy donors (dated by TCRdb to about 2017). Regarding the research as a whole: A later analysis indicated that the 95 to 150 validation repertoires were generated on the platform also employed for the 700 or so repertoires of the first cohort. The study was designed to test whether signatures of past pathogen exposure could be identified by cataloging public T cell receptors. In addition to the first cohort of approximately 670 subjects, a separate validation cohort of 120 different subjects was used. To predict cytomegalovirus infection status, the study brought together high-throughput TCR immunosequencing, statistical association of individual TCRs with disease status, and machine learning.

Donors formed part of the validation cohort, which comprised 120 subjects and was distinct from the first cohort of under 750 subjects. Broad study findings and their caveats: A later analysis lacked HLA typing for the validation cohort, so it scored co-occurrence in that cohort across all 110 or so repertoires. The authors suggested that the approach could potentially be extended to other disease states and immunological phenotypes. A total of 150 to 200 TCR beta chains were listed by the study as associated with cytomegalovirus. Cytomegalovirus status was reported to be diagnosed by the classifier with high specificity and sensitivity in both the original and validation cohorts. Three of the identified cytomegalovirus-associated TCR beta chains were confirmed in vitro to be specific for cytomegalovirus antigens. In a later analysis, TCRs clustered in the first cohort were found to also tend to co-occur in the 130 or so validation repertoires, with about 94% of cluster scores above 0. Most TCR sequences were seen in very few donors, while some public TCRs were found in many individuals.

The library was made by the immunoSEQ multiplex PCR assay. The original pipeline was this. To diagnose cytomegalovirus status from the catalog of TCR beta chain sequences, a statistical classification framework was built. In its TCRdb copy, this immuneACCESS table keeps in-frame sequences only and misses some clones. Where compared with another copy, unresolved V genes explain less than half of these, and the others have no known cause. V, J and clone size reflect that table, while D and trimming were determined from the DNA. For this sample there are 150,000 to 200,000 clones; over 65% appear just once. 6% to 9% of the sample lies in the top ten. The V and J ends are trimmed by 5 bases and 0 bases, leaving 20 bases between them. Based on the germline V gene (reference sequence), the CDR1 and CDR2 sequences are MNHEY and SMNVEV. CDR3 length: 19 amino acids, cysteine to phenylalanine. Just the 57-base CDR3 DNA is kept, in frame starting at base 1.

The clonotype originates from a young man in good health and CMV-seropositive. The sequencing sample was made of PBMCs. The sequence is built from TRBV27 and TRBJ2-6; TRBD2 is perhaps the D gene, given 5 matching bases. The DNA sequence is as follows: TGTGCCAGCAGTAAAGGACTCACCCCTCGGAGCTCTGGGGCCAACGTCCTGACTTTC. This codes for CASSKGLTPRSSGANVLTF.